The clone carrying this T cell receptor (beta chain) was seen many times. This sample was taken from a study of T-cell reconstitution after alpha-beta-depleted transplantation in children. Unique molecular identifiers were incorporated when the TCRbeta library was constructed. TCRdb reanalysed the PCR reads using MiXCR and keeps one entry per CDR3 protein. The sample yields approximately 250,000 distinct CDR3 sequences, 9% to 10% seen once. Per germline, CDR1 SGDLS and CDR2 YYNGEE. The CDR3 consists of 16 residues. Trimming at V came to 3 bases and at J to 3 bases, leaving 5 bases not matched to a gene.

The specimen was PBMCs from the stem cell graft donor, collected from the stem cell graft. The V call is TRBV9, the J call TRBJ1-5; 11 nucleotides align to TRBD1. This receptor was taken from a human donor who donated a stem cell graft to a child with SCID. This CDR3 reads CASSAGTGGFNQPQHF. The CDR3 DNA sequence: TGTGCCAGCAGCGCGGGGACAGGGGGATTCAATCAGCCCCAGCATTTT.